These T cell receptor beta chains were read from a single sample in a study of blood T cell repertoires in COVID-19. Data came from immunoSEQ multiplex PCR; TCRdb stores just in-frame clones and leaves some out. Of nearly 300,000 clones in the sample, 65% to 85% are singletons; the top ten hold more than 1.1%. The sequenced sample consisted of peripheral blood. The origin of the receptors is a human donor with COVID-19, enrolled during active disease. The donor label of this sample is uncertain. Each CDR3 is given with its conserved first and last residue. Fields, in order: D gene, J gene, clone size, V gene, CDR3 protein, CDR3 DNA. A D gene is named only where the DNA matches it firmly. The size entry is marked missing in some rows and otherwise reads once, few, many or a size class.

TRBD2 TRBJ2-2 . TRBV28 CASSYTGRLNTGELFF TGTGCCAGCAGCTACACCGGGAGGCTGAACACCGGGGAGCTGTTTTTT
TRBD2 TRBJ2-5 few TRBV28 CATSGRAPGETQYF TGTGCCACCAGCGGGAGGGCCCCCGGGGAGACCCAGTACTTC
. TRBJ1-1 . TRBV30 CAWSAGVTEAFF TGTGCCTGGAGTGCGGGGGTCACTGAAGCTTTCTTT
. TRBJ2-2 . TRBV27 CASQPTRNTGELFF TGTGCCAGCCAGCCGACACGGAACACCGGGGAGCTGTTTTTT
. TRBJ1-2 . TRBV7-9 CASSLEPNSLGGYTF TGTGCCAGCAGCTTAGAGCCAAACAGCCTTGGGGGCTACACCTTC
. TRBJ1-1 . TRBV30 CAWSVQGTGRGTEAFF TGTGCCTGGAGTGTACAAGGCACAGGGAGGGGCACTGAAGCTTTCTTT
. TRBJ2-5 . TRBV5-1 CASSLALAETQYF TGCGCCAGCAGCTTGGCCCTAGCAGAGACCCAGTACTTC
TRBD1 TRBJ2-5 . TRBV18 CASSDSGTGNQETQYF TGTGCCAGCTCAGACTCCGGGACAGGGAACCAAGAGACCCAGTACTTC
TRBD1 TRBJ1-1 . TRBV27 CASSLSGQLNTEAFF TGTGCCAGCAGTCTATCGGGACAGCTGAACACTGAAGCTTTCTTT
TRBD1 TRBJ2-5 . TRBV7-9 CASSPQTGGQETQYF TGTGCCAGCAGCCCCCAGACAGGGGGCCAAGAGACCCAGTACTTC
. TRBJ2-3 . TRBV5-1 CASSYRADTQYF TGCGCCAGCAGCTACAGGGCAGATACGCAGTATTTT
. TRBJ2-2 . TRBV2 CASSEARGSGELFF TGTGCCAGCAGTGAAGCGAGGGGGAGCGGGGAGCTGTTTTTT
. TRBJ1-1 . TRBV18 CASSPPLVNRAWDTEAFF TGTGCCAGCTCACCACCTTTGGTCAACAGGGCGTGGGACACTGAAGCTTTCTTT
. TRBJ1-2 . TRBV5-1 CASSQRGTSNYGYTF TGCGCCAGCAGCCAGCGCGGTACATCTAACTATGGCTACACCTTC